The 30 T cell receptor beta chains listed next were all sequenced from one sample in a study of untreated major depressive disorder. Produced via immunoSEQ multiplex PCR; TCRdb's table is partial and in-frame only. The sample consists of some 20,000 clones, about 90% of them appearing once. Sequenced sample: CD4+ T cells from PBMCs. The receptors here all came from a woman aged 30 to 39 in good health.

The chain combines TRBV7-9 with TRBJ1-1, with 8 positions matching TRBD1. The J segment lost 2 bases and the V segment lost 5 bases, leaving 10 bases of the junction unmatched. The CDR3 runs 16 residues. CDR1 and CDR2 (germline): SEHNR, FQNEAQ (reference sequence). The DNA for the CDR3 is TGTGCCAGCAGCAAGGACAGGGAGTACTTTAACACTGAAGCTTTCTTT. Encoded protein: CASSKDREYFNTEAFF.

V is TRBV9 and J is TRBJ2-2; possible D gene TRBD1, 6 bases. Germline CDR1 SGDLS, CDR2 YYNGEE. Between the trimmed V and J ends, which lost 0 bases and 7 bases, there was a span of 13 bases. CDR3 length: 15 residues. The CDR3 is CASSVENRANGELFF. The CDR3 region has the DNA TGTGCCAGCAGCGTAGAGAACAGGGCGAACGGGGAGCTGTTTTTT.

The chain links TRBV28 to TRBJ1-2; no reliable D call. V lost 6 bases and J 3 bases, leaving 8 bases between the germline ends. The CDR3 covers 12 residues. Germline values: CDR1 MDHEN, CDR2 SYDVKM. The CDR3 loop is CASRRTDYGYTF. CDR3 DNA: TGTGCCAGCAGACGGACGGACTATGGCTACACCTTC.

This rearrangement joins TRBV19 to TRBJ2-7; D call uncertain. The CDR3 covers 10 residues. Trimming removed 3 bases at V and 3 bases at J, with 0 bases between. Germline CDR1 reads LNHDA; CDR2 reads SQIVND (reference sequence). In nucleotides, the CDR3 is TGTGCCAGTAGTATCTACGAGCAGTACTTC. Translating gives CASSIYEQYF.

This clone has only one observation. V is TRBV6-1 and J is TRBJ2-1; D is tentatively TRBD1 or TRBD2 (5 bases each). The V gene's germline CDR1 is MNHNS and CDR2 SASEGT. This CDR3 is 11 amino acids long. V gave up 10 bases and J gave up 6 bases, with 10 bases separating them. For the CDR3, the DNA is TGTGCCATAGGGACGGTCAATGAGCAGTTCTTC. It is translated as CAIGTVNEQFF.

This chain connects TRBV6-6 to TRBJ2-1, with D perhaps TRBD2 (7 bases). Germline-derived CDR1 and CDR2 are MNHNY and SVGAGI (reference sequence). This CDR3 region has 14 residues. V lost 7 bases and J lost 7, with 17 bases in between. The CDR3 protein is CASKGGGAGNEQFF. The CDR3 DNA is TGTGCCAGCAAGGGGGGAGGGGCCGGTAATGAGCAGTTCTTC.

V usage is TRBV6-5 and J usage is TRBJ1-1; D remains ambiguous. Deletions cut 0 bases from V and 4 bases from J, with 9 bases between. Germline V gene sequence: CDR1 MNHEY, CDR2 SVGAGI. The length of the CDR3 is 14 residues. CDR3 in amino acids: CASSYSPSSTEAFF. As DNA, the CDR3 is TGTGCCAGCAGTTACTCGCCGAGCAGCACTGAAGCTTTCTTT.

The V call is TRBV7-2, the J call TRBJ1-5; 7 nucleotides line up with TRBD1. There are 15 residues in the CDR3. V shed 1 base and J 6 bases; nucleotides not matched to a gene: 6. Per the germline V gene, CDR1 is SGHTA and CDR2 is FQGNSA. CDR3 in amino acids: CASSLGGAGGQPQHF. CDR3 DNA sequence: TGTGCCAGCAGCTTAGGGGGGGCAGGGGGTCAGCCCCAGCATTTT.

The chain couples TRBV7-2 to TRBJ2-6; a weak D match, TRBD2 (5 bases). Trimming took 5 bases from V and 4 from J, leaving 18 bases between them. Germline V gene data show CDR1 as SGHTA and CDR2 as FQGNSA. This CDR3 contains 17 residues. CDR3 loop: CASSPTPPGSGANVLTF. The CDR3 DNA follows: TGTGCCAGCAGCCCTACTCCGCCGGGATCCGGGGCCAACGTCCTGACTTTC.

The rearrangement joins TRBV4-3 to TRBJ2-7; 8 bases map to TRBD2. This CDR3 spans 16 amino acids. The trim removed 0 bases at V and 3 bases at J, leaving 7 bases unmatched. Germline assignment: CDR1 LGHNA and CDR2 YSLEER. In nucleotides, the CDR3 is TGCGCCAGCAGCCAAGATTTCTCGGGACTAGTCTACGAGCAGTACTTC. Translating it yields CASSQDFSGLVYEQYF.

This chain links TRBV9 with TRBJ2-4, with unresolved D. V lost 0 bases and J 2 bases, leaving 18 bases between the germline ends. Germline V gene sequence: CDR1 SGDLS, CDR2 YYNGEE. The CDR3 has 18 residues. DNA for the CDR3: TGTGCCAGCAGCGTAGGGATAATCCGACTGCTTACCAAAAACATTCAGTACTTC. Encoded protein: CASSVGIIRLLTKNIQYF.

The chain uses TRBV28 and TRBJ2-2; D gene unclear. Germline V gene data show CDR1 as MDHEN and CDR2 as SYDVKM. V dropped 1 base and J dropped 4 bases, with 7 bases sitting between them. The CDR3 has 14 amino acids. The CDR3 sequence is CASSLSWSTGELFF. CDR3 in DNA: TGTGCCAGCAGTTTATCGTGGAGCACCGGGGAGCTGTTTTTT.

V usage is TRBV6-5 and J usage is TRBJ1-5; D is ambiguous. Germline CDR1 and CDR2: MNHEY and SVGAGI. Trimming stripped 5 bases from V and 0 bases from J, with 11 bases between. The CDR3 extends over 15 amino acids. The CDR3 region has the DNA TGTGCCAGCAGTCCGATTGAGAATAGCAATCAGCCCCAGCATTTT. Amino acids: CASSPIENSNQPQHF.

In nucleotides, the CDR3 is TGTGCCTGGAGTAAGGGGCGCGACTATGGCTACACCTTC. Its protein is CAWSKGRDYGYTF. This chain connects TRBV30 to TRBJ1-2; D may be TRBD1 (5 bases). This CDR3 has 13 residues. The germline CDR1 and CDR2 sequences are GTSNPN and SVGIG (reference sequence). The V end was cut by 2 bases, the J end by 3 bases, with 10 bases between. Filled out from reference TRBV30 and TRBJ1-2, the complete variable domain reads SQTIHQWPATLVQPVGSPLSLECTVEGTSNPNLYWYRQAAGRGLQLLFYSVGIGQISSEVPQNLSASRPQDRQFILSSKKLLLSDSGFYLCAWSKGRDYGYTFGSGTRLTVV.

The chain joins TRBV28 to TRBJ1-2; no reliable D call. Germline V gene data show CDR1 as MDHEN and CDR2 as SYDVKM. The CDR3 consists of 15 residues. V shed 6 bases and J shed 4 bases, with 18 bases lying between them. The CDR3 nucleotides read TGTGCCAGCAGCTCCCCCGGGGAAAGGAGCTATGGCTACACCTTC. Translation gives CASSSPGERSYGYTF.

This chain links TRBV6-6 with TRBJ2-4; D gene ambiguous. Trimming removed 4 bases from V and 0 bases from J, with 10 bases in between. Germline lookup yields CDR1 MNHNY and CDR2 SVGAGI (reference sequence). The length of the CDR3 is 15 residues. The CDR3 spells CASSLLILAKNIQYF. CDR3 nucleotide sequence: TGTGCCAGCAGTTTACTGATCTTAGCCAAAAACATTCAGTACTTC.

This chain's CDR3 is CASAGRAPNSPLHF. Here the CDR3 DNA reads TGCGCCTCAGCTGGGAGAGCGCCTAATTCACCCCTCCACTTT. The J gene is TRBJ1-6, the V gene TRBV10-2; D call uncertain. Germline CDR1 reads WSHSY; CDR2 reads SAAADI. The CDR3 loop spans 14 amino acids. The V gene lost 11 bases and the J gene lost 6 bases, with 17 bases spanning the gap.

The V call is TRBV4-1, the J call TRBJ2-2, with D tentatively TRBD1 (6 bases). The CDR3 totals 15 residues. Germline V gene data show CDR1 as MGHRA and CDR2 as YSYEKL. V lost 4 bases to trimming and J lost 0 bases, with 9 bases between them. The CDR3 bases are TGCGCCAGCAGCCTCCGGACAGCGAACACCGGGGAGCTGTTTTTT. Translated, it gives CASSLRTANTGELFF.

This rearrangement joins TRBV19 to TRBJ2-6; D might be TRBD2 (7 bases). CDR1 LNHDA and CDR2 SQIVND come from the germline V gene (reference sequence). The length of the CDR3 is 18 residues. V was pared by 2 bases and J by 2 bases, with 16 bases between. CDR3 amino acids: CASSIPQGLLAGANVLTF. The CDR3 DNA sequence: TGTGCCAGTAGTATACCACAGGGACTATTGGCTGGGGCCAACGTCCTGACTTTC.

The genes are TRBV4-1 and TRBJ1-2; D is undetermined. CDR1 is MGHRA, CDR2 YSYEKL, per germline. V lost 2 bases and J 2 bases, leaving 9 bases between the germline ends. The CDR3 is 14 amino acids. CDR3 DNA sequence: TGCGCCAGCAGCCAATCTCAAGCGAACTATGGCTACACCTTC. It translates to CASSQSQANYGYTF.

The rearrangement links TRBV10-3 to TRBJ1-5; the D is unclear. This CDR3 region has 15 residues. CDR1 and CDR2 from the germline V gene are ENHRY and SYGVKD. Trimming pared 6 bases from V and 0 bases from J, leaving 12 bases between. Written as DNA, the CDR3 is TGTGCCATCAGCCAACAACTGGATAGCAATCAGCCCCAGCATTTT. This sequence encodes CAISQQLDSNQPQHF.

This clone has more than one count but fewer than ten. This chain connects TRBV9 to TRBJ2-2, with D uncertain. This CDR3 region has 12 residues. Germline assignment: CDR1 SGDLS and CDR2 YYNGEE. V was pared by 7 bases and J by 5 bases, with 9 bases between. CDR3 DNA sequence: TGTGCCAGCTCGAGCAGTACCGGGGAGCTGTTTTTT. Translation: CASSSSTGELFF.

The chain combines TRBV18 with TRBJ1-2; D perhaps matches TRBD1 (5 bases). Trimming removed 0 bases from V and 8 bases from J, with 10 bases in between. Germline V CDR1 and CDR2: KGHSH, LQKENI. The CDR3 covers 13 residues. The CDR3 bases are TGTGCCAGCTCACCACCGGGGCCCCGCGGCTACACCTTC. It is translated as CASSPPGPRGYTF.

This rearrangement joins TRBV6-4 to TRBJ1-5, with D unclear. Deletions cut 6 bases from V and 0 bases from J, with 9 bases between. The CDR3 sequence is 14 residues long. Germline V gene lookup returns CDR1 MRHNA and CDR2 SNTAGT. The CDR3 reads CASSPEYSNQPQHF. Written as DNA, the CDR3 is TGTGCCAGCAGCCCGGAATATAGCAATCAGCCCCAGCATTTT.

The chain has TRBV5-6 and TRBJ1-1; D is unresolved. Per the germline V gene, CDR1 is SGHDT and CDR2 is YYEEEE. Trimming shortened V by 0 bases and J by 1 base, and 4 bases separated the two germline ends. The CDR3 sequence is 13 residues long. The CDR3, as DNA: TGTGCCAGCAGCTTGGGATGGAACACTGAAGCTTTCTTT. It encodes CASSLGWNTEAFF.

The V gene is TRBV5-1, the J gene TRBJ2-7, with D uncertain. Germline assignment: CDR1 SGHRS and CDR2 YFSETQ. The CDR3 spans 14 residues. V was trimmed by 0 bases and J by 3 bases, leaving 10 bases between them. The CDR3 is CASSLGLDLYEQYF. DNA for the CDR3: TGCGCCAGCAGCTTGGGGCTAGACCTCTACGAGCAGTACTTC.

The gene calls are TRBV12-5 and TRBJ1-1, with TRBD1 matching over 7 bases. V was pared by 5 bases and J by 3 bases, with 6 bases of the junction left unmatched. There are 14 residues in the CDR3. Germline V gene lookup returns CDR1 LGHNT and CDR2 FRNRAP. As DNA, the CDR3 is TGTGCTAGTGGTCAACAGGGGTCCGACACTGAAGCTTTCTTT. This translates into CASGQQGSDTEAFF. Looking up the rest from reference TRBV12-5 and TRBJ1-1 gives the full variable domain: DARVTQTPRHKVTEMGQEVTMRCQPILGHNTVFWYRQTMMQGLELLAYFRNRAPLDDSGMPKDRFSAEMPDATLATLKIQPSEPRDSAVYFCASGQQGSDTEAFFGQGTRLTVV.

CDR3 nucleotide sequence: TGTGCCAGCAGCTTAGTAGGGACAGGGTGGAACTATGGCTACACCTTC. Amino acid sequence: CASSLVGTGWNYGYTF. The gene calls are TRBV7-2 and TRBJ1-2, with TRBD1 matching 9 bases. Germline V CDR1 and CDR2: SGHTA, FQGNSA. After removal of 1 base from V and 2 bases from J, the junction contained 5 bases not matched to a gene. This CDR3 spans 16 amino acids.

This chain connects TRBV2 to TRBJ2-7; 7 bases are a match to TRBD1. V lost 7 bases, J lost 4 bases, and 10 bases stayed unmatched. Germline V gene lookup returns CDR1 SNHLY and CDR2 FYNNEI. CDR3 size: 14 residues. CDR3 DNA sequence: TGTGCCAGCACCATGGGGACAGCAGTTTACGAGCAGTACTTC. It translates to CASTMGTAVYEQYF.

This clone was seen a handful of times. V usage is TRBV5-4 and J usage is TRBJ1-1; D not certain. Germline CDR1 is SGHNT and CDR2 is YYREEE (reference sequence). This CDR3 is 13 amino acids long. The ends were cut back, 2 bases at V and 1 base at J, with 6 bases in the middle. CDR3 sequence: CASSFRGNTEAFF. For the CDR3, the DNA is TGTGCCAGCAGCTTTAGAGGGAACACTGAAGCTTTCTTT. The full variable domain, in which reference TRBV5-4 and TRBJ1-1 provide the parts outside the CDR3, is ETGVTQSPTHLIKTRGQQVTLRCSSQSGHNTVSWYQQALGQGPQFIFQYYREEENGRGNFPPRFSGLQFPNYSSELNVNALELDDSALYLCASSFRGNTEAFFGQGTRLTVV.